This T cell receptor (beta chain) was documented in a study of blood T cells in healthy people across ages. Study-level findings and limits: More naive CD4+ cells and higher diversity marked long-lived donors relative to aged donors.

Primed by a sample-barcoded 5' primer and a J-beta primer mix, a second PCR proceeded for about 7 to 12 cycles. One entry per CDR3 protein, called by TCRdb with MiXCR from the 5' RACE reads. The data show roughly 2 million distinct CDR3 sequences, about 49% seen once. This clonotype was seen more than once but under ten times. Its antigen is not known. The sequence came from a woman aged 40 to 50 in good health. Sequences were obtained from blood.

The DNA of the CDR3 is TGCGCCAGCAGCCACCCACAAGGGGGGGATTACAATGAGCAGTTCTTC. It encodes CASSHPQGGDYNEQFF. The chain uses TRBV4-1 and TRBJ2-1, with TRBD2 as a possible D gene (7 bases). The V gene's germline CDR1 is MGHRA and CDR2 YSYEKL. Trimming left V 3 bases short and J 4 bases short, with 16 bases between. The CDR3 length is 16 residues.